This record concerns one T cell receptor beta chain sequence. Its antigen is still unknown. No base quality values were provided; no much bigger clone lies one nucleotide off. The CDR3, cysteine through phenylalanine, is 17 amino acids long. Only CDR3 DNA remains: 51 bases, in frame from the first base. CDR1 SGHRS and CDR2 YFSETQ were looked up in the germline V gene. Trimming removed 2 bases from V and 5 bases from J; the gene matches leave 14 bases unexplained. This sample was taken from a study of T-cell memory formation after mild COVID-19 (dated by TCRdb to the early 2020s). Background for the entire study: TCR sequence clusters from the two donors were largely donor specific. Two young, previously healthy adult volunteers, one female and one male, were included in the cohort. In a couple of donors, T-cell clones that expanded and contracted after mild COVID-19 were followed by sequencing TCRalpha and TCRbeta repertoires longitudinally.

What the study reported, not specific to this receptor: Contracting CD4+ clones appeared mostly in the CM and EM memory subsets, whereas CD8+ clones were enriched in EMRA. Only a couple of mild cases were covered by the study, and larger cohorts that include severe cases with pre-infection samples were considered necessary. Clones that contracted from day 15 to 85 showed balanced CD4/CD8 phenotypes, whereas a second wave of clones that expanded from day 15 to 37 leaned towards CD4+. SARS-CoV-2 specificity of the second-wave clones peaking on day 37 was not confirmed. Some responding clones were found in pre-infection memory, which suggests that pre-existing cross-reactive memory T cells took part in the SARS-CoV-2 response.

The listed sequencing device is Illumina NovaSeq 6000. TCRalpha and TCRbeta cDNA libraries were constructed by 5'RACE with constant-segment primers, with sample barcodes and unique molecular identifiers being introduced. Trizol reagent was used to extract RNA from every sample. Library amplification was performed in two PCR steps, and a second sample barcode and Illumina TruSeq adapters were introduced in the second step. Libraries were sequenced on an Illumina NovaSeq with 2 x 150 bp paired-end reads. For the original study's pipeline: Reads were demultiplexed and collapsed into UMI-guided consensus sequences with migec v1.2.7. Using mixcr v2.1.11, UMI consensuses were aligned to TRA and TRB V and J templates and then assembled into clonotypes. A clonotype was counted as expanded or contracted only when both edgeR and NoisET called the clonotype significant, with the noise models trained on biological replicates. For edgeR calls, the cutoffs were a false discovery rate-adjusted p below 0.01 and a log2 fold-change threshold of 1. As an exploratory analysis of dynamics, PCA with hierarchical clustering was applied to max-normalized trajectories of the 1000 most abundant clonotypes. Each responding clone was given a CD4 or CD8 phenotype based on the CD4+ and CD8+ repertoires, which had been sequenced separately. Using fastp trimming at Q25 and MiXCR clonotype assembly, TCRdb reanalyzed the public sequencing data and kept in-frame beta chains. Entries are consolidated by CDR3 protein sequence, retaining the most common genes and DNA. The V and J calls were not made by the authors but by TCRdb's processing. Counted in this sample were about 340,000 distinct CDR3 sequences; 20% to 25% of them appeared once. The ten largest clones capture 21% of the sample.

Ficoll-Paque density gradient centrifugation was the method used to isolate PBMCs. The TCR originated in a man younger than 35 who had mild COVID-19 (a few samples of this study predate the infection). The sample titles of this study are shuffled in the database, so cell type and time point are left out; the donor was told from shared clones. The source material was PBMCs or a T cell subset sorted from them (not recorded which). The chain links TRBV5-1 with TRBJ1-2; TRBD1 aligns with 8 central bases. The CDR3 protein is CASSLSGGAPKNYGYTF. The DNA sequence is TGCGCCAGCAGCTTATCAGGGGGCGCGCCCAAGAATTATGGCTACACCTTC.